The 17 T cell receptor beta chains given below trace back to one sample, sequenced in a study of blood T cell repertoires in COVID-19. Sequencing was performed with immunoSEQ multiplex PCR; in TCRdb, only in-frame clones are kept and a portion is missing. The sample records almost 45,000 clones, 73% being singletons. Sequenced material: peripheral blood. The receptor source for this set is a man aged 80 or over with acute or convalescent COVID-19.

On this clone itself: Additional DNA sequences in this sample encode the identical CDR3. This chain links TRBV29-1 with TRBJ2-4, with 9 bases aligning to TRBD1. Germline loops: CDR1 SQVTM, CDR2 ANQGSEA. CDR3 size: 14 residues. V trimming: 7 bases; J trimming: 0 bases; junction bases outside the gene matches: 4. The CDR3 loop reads CSAGQGLAKNIQYF. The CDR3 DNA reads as TGCAGCGCCGGACAGGGGTTAGCCAAAAACATTCAGTACTTC.

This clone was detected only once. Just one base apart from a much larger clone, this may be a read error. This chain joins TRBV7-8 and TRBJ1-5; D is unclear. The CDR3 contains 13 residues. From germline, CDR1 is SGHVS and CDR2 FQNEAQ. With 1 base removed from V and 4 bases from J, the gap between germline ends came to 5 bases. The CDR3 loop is CASSLGRNQPQHF. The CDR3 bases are TGTGCCAGCAGCTTAGGGAGAAATCAGCCCCAGCATTTT.

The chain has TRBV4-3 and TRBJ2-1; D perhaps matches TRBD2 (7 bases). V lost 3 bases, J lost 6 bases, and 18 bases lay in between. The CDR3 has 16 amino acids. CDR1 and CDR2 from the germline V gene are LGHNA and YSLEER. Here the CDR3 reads CASSQRGGGPGNEQFF. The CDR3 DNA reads TGCGCCAGCAGCCAGAGGGGGGGAGGGCCGGGCAATGAGCAGTTCTTC.

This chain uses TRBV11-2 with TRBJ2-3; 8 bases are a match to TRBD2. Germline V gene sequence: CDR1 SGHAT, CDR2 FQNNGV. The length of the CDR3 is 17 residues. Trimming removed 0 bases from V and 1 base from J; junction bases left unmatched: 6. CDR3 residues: CASSLEASGYRTDTQYF. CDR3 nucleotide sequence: TGTGCCAGCAGCTTAGAGGCTAGCGGGTACCGCACAGATACGCAGTATTTT. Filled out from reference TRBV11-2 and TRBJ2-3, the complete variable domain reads EAGVAQSPRYKIIEKRQSVAFWCNPISGHATLYWYQQILGQGPKLLIQFQNNGVVDDSQLPKDRFSAERLKGVDSTLKIQPAKLEDSAVYLCASSLEASGYRTDTQYFGPGTRLTVL.

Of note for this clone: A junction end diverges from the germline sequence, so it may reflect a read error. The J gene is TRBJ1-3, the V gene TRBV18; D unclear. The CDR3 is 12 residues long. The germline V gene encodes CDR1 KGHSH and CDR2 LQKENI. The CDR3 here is CASSGGGPEEHF. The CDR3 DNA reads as TGTGCCAGCTCGGGTGGAGGCCCCGAAGAGCATTTT.

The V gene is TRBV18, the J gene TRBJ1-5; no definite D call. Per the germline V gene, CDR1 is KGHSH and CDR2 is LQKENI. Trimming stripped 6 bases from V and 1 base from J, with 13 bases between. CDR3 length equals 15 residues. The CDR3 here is CASSQVAGSNQPQHF. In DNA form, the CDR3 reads TGTGCCAGCTCTCAGGTGGCGGGGAGCAATCAGCCCCAGCATTTT.

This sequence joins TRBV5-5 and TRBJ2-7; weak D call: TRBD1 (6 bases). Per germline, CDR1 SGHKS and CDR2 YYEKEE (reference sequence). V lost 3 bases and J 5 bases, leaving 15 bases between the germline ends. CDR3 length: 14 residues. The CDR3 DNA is TGTGCCAGCAGCTCCCATACAGGGTCCCACGAGCAGTACTTC. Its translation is CASSSHTGSHEQYF.

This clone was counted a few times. The CDR3 sequence: CASSPLLAGADTQYF. The CDR3 DNA sequence: TGTGCCAGCTCACCTCTCCTAGCGGGAGCAGATACGCAGTATTTT. This chain joins TRBV18 and TRBJ2-3; 10 nucleotides align to TRBD2. The CDR3 totals 15 residues. V gave up 3 bases and J gave up 4 bases; unmatched junction bases: 4. CDR1 and CDR2 from the germline V gene are KGHSH and LQKENI.

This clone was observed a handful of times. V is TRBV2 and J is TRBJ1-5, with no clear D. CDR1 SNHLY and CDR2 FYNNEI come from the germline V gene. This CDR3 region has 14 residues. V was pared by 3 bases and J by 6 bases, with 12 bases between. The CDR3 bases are TGTGCCAGCAGTGATCAGGTGGGTGGTCAGCCCCAGCATTTT. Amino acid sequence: CASSDQVGGQPQHF. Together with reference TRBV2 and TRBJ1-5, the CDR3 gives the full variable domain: EPEVTQTPSHQVTQMGQEVILRCVPISNHLYFYWYRQILGQKVEFLVSFYNNEISEKSEIFDDQFSVERPDGSNFTLKIRSTKLEDSAMYFCASSDQVGGQPQHFGDGTRLSIL.

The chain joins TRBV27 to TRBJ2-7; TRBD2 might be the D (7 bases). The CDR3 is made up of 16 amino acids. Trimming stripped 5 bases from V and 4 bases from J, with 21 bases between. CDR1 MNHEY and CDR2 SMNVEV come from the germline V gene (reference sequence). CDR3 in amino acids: CASSLREQGRGYEQYF. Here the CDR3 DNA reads TGTGCCAGCAGTCTTCGTGAGCAGGGGAGGGGATACGAGCAGTACTTC.

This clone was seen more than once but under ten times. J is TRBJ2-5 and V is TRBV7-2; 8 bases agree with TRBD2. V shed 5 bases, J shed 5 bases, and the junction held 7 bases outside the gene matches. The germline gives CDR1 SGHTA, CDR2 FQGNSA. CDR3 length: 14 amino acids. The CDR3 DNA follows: TGTGCCAGCAGCCAAAGCGGGAGTGGGGAGACCCAGTACTTC. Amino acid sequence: CASSQSGSGETQYF.

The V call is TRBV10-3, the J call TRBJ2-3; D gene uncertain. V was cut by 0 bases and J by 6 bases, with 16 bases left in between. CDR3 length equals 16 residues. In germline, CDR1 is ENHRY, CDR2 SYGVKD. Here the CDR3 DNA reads TGTGCCATCAGTGAGTCTAGCACCCGAATGGTGGATACGCAGTATTTT. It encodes CAISESSTRMVDTQYF.

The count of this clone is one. CDR3 protein: CASSRPLPRREQFF. The CDR3 nucleotides read TGTGCCAGCAGTCGTCCTCTCCCGAGGCGTGAGCAGTTCTTC. This chain links TRBV28 with TRBJ2-1; D is undetermined. The CDR3 runs 14 residues. Trimming stripped 5 bases from V and 9 bases from J, with 17 bases between. In germline, CDR1 is MDHEN, CDR2 SYDVKM.

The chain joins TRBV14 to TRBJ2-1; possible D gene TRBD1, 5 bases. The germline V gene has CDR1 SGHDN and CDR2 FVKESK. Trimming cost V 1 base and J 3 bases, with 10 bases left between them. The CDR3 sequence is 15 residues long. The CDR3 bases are TGTGCCAGCAGCCAAGGGGGCAGGGACTACAATGAGCAGTTCTTC. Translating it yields CASSQGGRDYNEQFF.

The CDR3 here is CASSSTLLAGVRNEQFF. The CDR3 nucleotides are TGTGCCAGCAGTTCCACCTTACTAGCGGGAGTTCGCAATGAGCAGTTCTTC. The chain recombines TRBV28 with TRBJ2-1; 11 bases are shared with TRBD2. This CDR3 is 17 amino acids long. The trim removed 4 bases at V and 6 bases at J, leaving 11 bases unmatched. Germline values: CDR1 MDHEN, CDR2 SYDVKM. Full variable domain (rest looked up from reference TRBV28 and TRBJ2-1): DVKVTQSSRYLVKRTGEKVFLECVQDMDHENMFWYRQDPGLGLRLIYFSYDVKMKEKGDIPEGYSVSREKKERFSLILESASTNQTSMYLCASSSTLLAGVRNEQFFGPGTRLTVL.

This CDR3 reads CAWTEDEYTEAFF. The CDR3 coding sequence is TGTGCCTGGACCGAAGATGAGTACACTGAAGCTTTCTTT. The chain links TRBV30 to TRBJ1-1; D gene unclear. The V gene's germline CDR1 is GTSNPN and CDR2 SVGIG (reference sequence). Trimming took off 4 bases at V and 3 bases at J, with 12 bases between the two ends. This CDR3 region has 13 residues.

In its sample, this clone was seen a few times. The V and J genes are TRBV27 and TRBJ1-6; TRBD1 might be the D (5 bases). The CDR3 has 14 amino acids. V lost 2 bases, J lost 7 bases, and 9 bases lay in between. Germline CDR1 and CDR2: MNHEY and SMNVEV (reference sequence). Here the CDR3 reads CASSLGGGNSPLHF. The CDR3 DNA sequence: TGTGCCAGCAGTTTAGGGGGGGGGAATTCACCCCTCCACTTT.